The 6 T cell receptor beta chains in this list originate from one sample, sequenced in a study of blood T cell repertoires in COVID-19. Assay used: immunoSEQ multiplex PCR; TCRdb lists only in-frame clones, some missing. The table includes about 60,000 clones, 82% detected once. Sequencing was carried out using peripheral blood. The receptors derive from a human donor in a cohort sampled during active COVID-19.

This chain connects TRBV19 to TRBJ1-2; the D gene is possibly TRBD1 (6 bases). This CDR3 contains 14 residues. CDR1 is LNHDA and CDR2 is SQIVND in the germline V gene (reference sequence). Trimming removed 7 bases at V and 4 bases at J, with 16 bases between. CDR3 coding DNA: TGTGCCAGTACCCCGACAGGCGCTGGCTATGGCTACACCTTC. Protein sequence: CASTPTGAGYGYTF.

This chain uses TRBV25-1 with TRBJ1-6, with D possibly matching TRBD1 (6 bases). The CDR3 runs 15 residues. Germline assignment: CDR1 MGHDK and CDR2 SYGVNS. V shed 3 bases and J shed 5 bases, with 11 bases lying between them. Written as DNA, the CDR3 is TGTGCCAGCAGTGATGGGACATTCCATAATTCACCCCTCCACTTT. As protein: CASSDGTFHNSPLHF. The full variable domain, its missing parts supplied by reference TRBV25-1 and TRBJ1-6, is EADIYQTPRYLVIGTGKKITLECSQTMGHDKMYWYQQDPGMELHLIHYSYGVNSTEKGDLSSESTVSRIRTEHFPLTLESARPSHTSQYLCASSDGTFHNSPLHFGNGTRLTVT.

This clone was recorded once. This chain uses TRBV10-3 with TRBJ2-3; 8 bases are shared with TRBD1. The CDR3 runs 16 residues. V was pared by 4 bases and J by 6 bases, with 12 bases of the junction left unmatched. Germline V CDR1 and CDR2: ENHRY, SYGVKD. The CDR3 nucleotides are TGTGCCATCAGTGGGTCAATGGGCAGGGGGCAGGATACGCAGTATTTT. This gives the protein CAISGSMGRGQDTQYF.

The chain is built from TRBV21-1 and TRBJ1-2; the table's D call, TRBD1, has no DNA check behind it. TRBV21-1 is a known pseudogene. This CDR3 spans 13 amino acids. This CDR3 reads CASSPGPGSGYTF. CDR3 nucleotide sequence: TGTGCCAGCAGCCCAGGCCCAGGATCTGGCTACACCTTC.

V and J are TRBV4-3 and TRBJ2-1; 10 bases are shared with TRBD2. J gave up 3 bases and V 4 bases, and 15 bases lay outside the gene matches. The CDR3 is 19 residues long. Germline assignment: CDR1 LGHNA and CDR2 YSLEER. CDR3: CASSPGSASGGRGYNEQFF. The CDR3 nucleotides read TGCGCCAGCAGCCCCGGGTCGGCTAGCGGGGGCCGGGGCTACAATGAGCAGTTCTTC.

This sequence joins TRBV9 and TRBJ2-7; D not resolved. The CDR3 loop spans 15 amino acids. Germline CDR1 and CDR2: SGDLS and YYNGEE. Trimming cost V 4 bases and J 3 bases, with 17 bases left between them. The CDR3 here is CASSSERPTFYEQYF. CDR3 sequence (DNA): TGTGCCAGCAGCTCCGAACGACCGACTTTCTACGAGCAGTACTTC.